This T cell receptor beta chain was sequenced in a study of cytomegalovirus exposure and HLA in healthy donors (dated by TCRdb to 2015 to 2018). Background for the entire study: An earlier analysis of several hundred of the donors reported 250 to 350 Gb of sequence data and around 110 million unique TCR beta sequences from some 180 million T cells. An early release that covered more than 550 HLA-typed donors contained 250 to 350 gigabases of sequencing data and 75 million to 100 million unique TCR sequences. Of the 398 genotyped donors, approximately 83% fell in the genetic ancestry cluster associated with self-reported Caucasian donors. The aim of the study was to test whether cataloging public T cell receptors could identify signatures of past pathogen exposure. Using immunosequencing, the study profiled T cell repertoires from 550 to 750 subjects and related those repertoires to cytomegalovirus serostatus. Besides the first cohort of 666 subjects, a separate validation cohort made up of around 120 different subjects was used. To predict cytomegalovirus infection status, the study combined high-throughput TCR immunosequencing, statistical association of individual TCRs with disease status, and machine learning. To study patterns of TCR occurrence, a later analysis re-analyzed previously published TCR beta repertoires from around 660 donors and added high-resolution HLA genotyping. Rather than using new phenotypic data, the later analysis identified candidate immune exposures from TCR beta sequences and from how often those sequences occurred across donors. An earlier analysis of approximately 500 of the donors applied high-throughput TCR beta sequencing to assess whether each TCR beta V gene segment acted as functional or pseudogenic. Donor age, sex, ethnicity and CMV serostatus were collected together with the repertoire data. A later genetic analysis took genome-wide SNP genotypes for about 55% of the roughly 670 donors and used that subset as a discovery cohort. All discovery cohort repertoires had been generated on a single sequencing platform. HLA typing included class I and class II loci at four-digit resolution. Typing coverage differed by locus: A, B, C, DRB1 and DQB1 were typed in about 620-640 donors, DQA1 in approximately 520, DPA1 in 600 to 610, and DPB1 in roughly 470. Four or five DR-DQ haplotypes were handled as single units for association and clustering, since linkage in the cohort was strong. Across approximately 400 genotyped donors of the cohort, an average of 235,054 unique TCR beta nucleotide sequences per donor were sequenced, and about a sixth of those sequences were non-productive.

Cut back by 3 bases and 1 base, the V and J ends lie 12 bases apart. CDR3 length: 15 amino acids, cysteine to phenylalanine. CDR3 DNA is the only sequence kept; it has 45 bases, read in frame from the first base. From a lookup of the germline V gene, CDR1 and CDR2 are SGHRS and YFSETQ. Broader findings and caveats from the paper: Correlated functional status among segregating V segments might be attributable to linkage disequilibrium, but an unknown experimental factor could not be ruled out. CMV serostatus was the only immune exposure information available for the cohort. When HLA alleles, especially DR and DQ, strongly co-occurred, attributing TCR associations to individual alleles was difficult. In vitro tests confirmed that a few of the cytomegalovirus-associated TCR beta chains recognize cytomegalovirus antigens. Because some donors lacked HLA typing at each locus, the association tests relied only on the typed subset. A later analysis associated 16,951 TCR beta sequences with specific HLA alleles at a false discovery rate of 0.05. The cohort was sequenced for TCR beta chains only, and without alpha or paired-chain data the features that could be detected were limited. While some public TCRs were present in many individuals, most TCR sequences turned up only very rarely across donors. A further reported finding was that TCR beta sequences accurately predicted the HLA-A and HLA-B alleles for most subjects in the first cohort. Because the 87-base-pair reads could not distinguish some IMGT-functional V segments, including TRBV6-2 and TRBV6-3, those segments were excluded. Broadly in line with IMGT annotations, most TCR beta V segments showed up in productive rearrangements about 87% or about 30% of the time in an earlier analysis of approximately 640 of the donors. The study gave a list of 150 to 200 TCR beta chains associated with cytomegalovirus. A later analysis found that most CMV-associated TCR beta chains appeared HLA-restricted, with HLA associations seemingly driven largely by CMV exposure. Presence/absence analyses assumed roughly uniform sequencing depth across donors, an assumption that may not hold. Compared with the roughly 670-donor mean, donors in an Asian-associated ancestry cluster had fewer N-insertions in productive TCRs, according to a later genetic analysis. The classifier was reported to diagnose cytomegalovirus status with high specificity and sensitivity in both the original and validation cohorts. A later genetic analysis associated a missense DCLRE1C variant with V-gene and J-gene trimming of TCR beta chains, and an independent cohort replicated the association. Because counts were too low, 15 to 20 rarely observed V segments, including chromosome 9 orphons, were excluded from the earlier analysis of around 590 of the donors. It was suggested by the authors that the approach could potentially be generalized to other disease states and immunological phenotypes. According to a later analysis, TCR association rates differed among HLA loci, with DRB1 alleles showing the most associated TCRs and HLA-C alleles showing the fewest. In a later analysis, HLA-associated TCR beta chains were found to be more clonally expanded and to have lower generation probabilities than equally common non-associated chains. A group of highly shared sequence variants was considered likely to be a technical artifact of the sequencing pipeline. According to a later analysis, parvovirus B19, influenza, CMV and Epstein-Barr virus appeared linked to several top co-occurrence clusters.

In regard to this clone: What antigen it recognizes has not been identified. Per-nucleotide qualities are absent, and no much larger clonotype sits a single base away.

The cohort was made up of under 800 healthy bone marrow donors. At the time of sampling, all cohort members were nominally healthy, though unrecorded immune exposures were likely present. The donor was CMV seropositive and was included in the group of 270 or so seropositive cohort members. Every donor gave a peripheral blood sample, and the peripheral blood mononuclear cells from that sample were used for TCR beta sequencing. The Qiagen DNeasy Blood Extraction Kit was used to extract genomic DNA from the blood cell samples. The method behind the library was the immunoSEQ multiplex PCR assay. The multiplex PCR relied on a mix of 60 forward primers for TCR Vbeta segments and 13 reverse primers for TCR Jbeta segments. Amplification of the CDR3 region of rearranged TCR beta genes was performed with a multiplex PCR assay on genomic DNA. The Illumina HiSeq System was used to sequence the amplified TCR beta libraries as 87-base-pair reads. As for how the authors treated the data: A later analysis counted approximately 76 million unique TCR beta chains across the 700 or so repertoires, and around 12 million of these chains were shared by at least two donors. To remove PCR and sequencing errors, raw reads were error-corrected and collapsed into unique sequences using a nearest-neighbor algorithm that merged closely related sequences. Alignment of CDR3 sequences to IMGT reference sequences was used to assign V, D and J gene segments. For a sequence to be retained, a match of at least six nucleotides was required to both a V gene segment and a J gene segment. A rearrangement counted as productive if the CDR3 had no stop codons and remained in frame with V and J, and every other rearrangement counted as non-productive. CDR3 was defined according to IMGT convention as the region running from the second conserved V-encoded cysteine to the conserved J-encoded phenylalanine. The earlier analysis of 450 to 750 of the donors excluded any sequence lacking an unambiguous match to a single V gene segment. An earlier analysis of several hundred of the donors called V segments functional above 56.7% productive rearrangements and segregating when the between-donor standard deviation exceeded 5%. To diagnose cytomegalovirus status from the catalog of TCR beta chain sequences, a statistical classification framework was built. A later analysis assigned V and J genes by comparing TCR nucleotide sequences with IMGT/GENE-DB human TR gene sequences. In a later analysis, CDR3 sequences and most-parsimonious VDJ recombination scenarios were assigned using the TCRdist pipeline. In a later analysis, each TCR beta chain was defined by its CDR3 amino acid sequence together with its V-gene family, and reads lacking a unique V-gene family were excluded. A later analysis removed 600 or so highly shared, low-generation-probability nucleotide sequences to deal with suspected cross-contamination and a sequencing artifact. In a later analysis, a clonal expansion index for each public chain was calculated from normalized within-repertoire ranks of inferred template counts. In a later analysis, generation probabilities were computed with a VDJ recombination model fitted to out-of-frame rearrangements, and the resulting probabilities were checked against IGoR. A later analysis scored TCR-TCR, TCR-HLA and TCR-CMV co-occurrence with hypergeometric tests, applying a repertoire-size bias correction to TCR pairs. In a later analysis, false discovery rates were estimated by permuting HLA or CMV assignments 20 times. In a later analysis, co-occurring TCRs were grouped using DBSCAN, and TCRdist sequence similarity was added for clustering within HLA-allele-positive subsets. For co-occurrence clustering, repertoires with fewer than 30,000 or more than 120,000 public chains were excluded, along with five or six repertoires with anomalous nucleotide sharing. As stored in TCRdb, this immuneACCESS dataset retains in-frame rearrangements with V and J assigned. A fraction of the clones does not appear; measured against another copy, unresolved V genes explain less than half of the discrepancy, and the remainder lacks a known reason. The V and J calls and clone size are taken from that table; D and trimming were inferred from the DNA. A total of just under 95,000 clones appear in this sample, just under 85% of them only once. Clones ranked in the top ten supply around 6% of the sample.

This receptor chain uses TRBV5-1 and TRBJ2-3, with a weak D call of TRBD2 (5 bases match). This sequence originates from a woman between 18 and 29 years old in good health and CMV-seropositive. The source material was PBMCs. The CDR3 loop reads CASSSNLGGTDTQYF. In nucleotides, the sequence is TGCGCCAGCAGCTCGAATCTGGGAGGCACAGATACGCAGTATTTT.